This T cell receptor beta chain was obtained from a study of blood T cell repertoires in COVID-19 (dated by TCRdb to about 2020). With respect to the entire study: Samples covering the acute and convalescent phases of COVID-19 were provided by collaborators in the United States, Italy and Spain. The prospective study material was composed of cDNA or gDNA derived from T cells, B-cell-depleted T cells, or PBMCs. Where available, HLA class I and class II types were obtained from metadata supplied by the sample provider rather than from assay-based typing. The repertoires were released in a freely available public database intended as a resource for research on the immune response to SARS-CoV-2. Deeply sampled blood TCRbeta repertoires from subjects exposed to, actively infected with, or recovered from COVID-19 were included in the dataset. The sample metadata nearly always contained a de-identified subject ID, COVID-19 status, age in years and sex. The samples were drawn from two sources: the first 160 participants of the ongoing ImmuneRACE study, and over 1,000 subjects contributed by 6 global collaborators.

The collaborating institutions used their own protocols to collect whole blood in K2EDTA tubes. For TCRbeta analysis, collaborator samples were shipped as frozen whole blood, as isolated PBMCs, or as DNA extracted from either sample type. Beyond this particular receptor, the publication reports: The amount of clinical and demographic metadata varied by source and participant and was provided uncurated.

Including the terminal cysteine and phenylalanine, the CDR3 comprises 15 residues. Kept here is only the CDR3 DNA, which spans 45 bases and is read in frame from base 1. V and J are truncated by 0 bases and 1 base respectively, leaving an intervening sequence of 7 bases. From the germline V gene, CDR1 is ENHRY and CDR2 is SYGVKD. Comment on this clone: There is no known antigen for this receptor. Per-base quality was not reported, and no clone a single base away is much larger than it.

TCRbeta CDR3 regions were amplified from genomic DNA by means of the immunoSEQ Assay, a bias-controlled multiplex PCR. The authors' pipeline ran thus. The number of nucleated cells in each sample was estimated by amplification of reference gene primers within the assay. To quantify the absolute abundance of each unique TCRbeta CDR3 rearrangement, sequence reads were collapsed and filtered. For each sample, productive Simpson clonality was calculated by taking the square root of Simpson's diversity index across productive rearrangements. TCRdb re-hosts the immuneACCESS table, in-frame sequences only. Its copies lack some clones; in the studies checked, an unresolved V gene accounts for under half of them, and the cause for the rest is not known. V and J calls and clone size are as listed in that table; D and trimming were resolved from the DNA. The sample contains about 220,000 clones, around 81% of them found a single time. The ten most abundant clones make up 10% to 15% of the sample.

The sequence joins TRBV10-3 to TRBJ1-5, with no confidently assigned D gene. This clonotype was obtained from a human donor in a cohort sampled during active COVID-19. The sequencing input was peripheral blood. The DNA sequence is given as TGTGCCATCAGTGAGTCAGGAGGGAGCAATCAGCCCCAGCATTTT. It translates to CAISESGGSNQPQHF.